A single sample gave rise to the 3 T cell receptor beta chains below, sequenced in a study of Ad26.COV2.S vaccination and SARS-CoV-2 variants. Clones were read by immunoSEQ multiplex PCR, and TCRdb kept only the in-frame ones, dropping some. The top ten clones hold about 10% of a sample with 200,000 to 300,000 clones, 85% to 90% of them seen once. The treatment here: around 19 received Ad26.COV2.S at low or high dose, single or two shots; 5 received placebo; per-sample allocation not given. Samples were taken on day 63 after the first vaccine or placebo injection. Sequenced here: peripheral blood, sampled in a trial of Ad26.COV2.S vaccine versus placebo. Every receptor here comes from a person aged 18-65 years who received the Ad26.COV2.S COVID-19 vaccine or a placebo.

The CDR3 DNA sequence: TGTGCCAGTACTCCCACAGCGAACACTGAAGCTTTCTTT. Protein: CASTPTANTEAFF. V usage is TRBV19 and J usage is TRBJ1-1; D not resolved. Germline CDR1 reads LNHDA; CDR2 reads SQIVND (reference sequence). The V and J ends lost 7 bases and 1 base respectively, with 10 bases between them. CDR3 length: 13 amino acids. Looking up the rest from reference TRBV19 and TRBJ1-1 gives the full variable domain: DGGITQSPKYLFRKEGQNVTLSCEQNLNHDAMYWYRQDPGQGLRLIYYSQIVNDFQKGDIAEGYSVSREKKESFPLTVTSAQKNPTAFYLCASTPTANTEAFFGQGTRLTVV.

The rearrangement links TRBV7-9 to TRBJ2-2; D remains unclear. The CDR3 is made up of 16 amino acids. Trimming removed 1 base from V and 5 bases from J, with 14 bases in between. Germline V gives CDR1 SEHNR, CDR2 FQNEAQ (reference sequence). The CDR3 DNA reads TGTGCCAGCAGCTTAGTTTTAATGGGTGTGACCGGGGAGCTGTTTTTT. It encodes CASSLVLMGVTGELFF.

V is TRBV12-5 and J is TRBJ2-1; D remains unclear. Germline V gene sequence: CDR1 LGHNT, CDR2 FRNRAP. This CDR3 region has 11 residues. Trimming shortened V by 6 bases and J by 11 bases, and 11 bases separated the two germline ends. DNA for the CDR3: TGTGCTAGTGGGCTGGGGTTCCAGCAGTTCTTC. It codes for CASGLGFQQFF. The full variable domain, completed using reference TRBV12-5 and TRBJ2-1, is DARVTQTPRHKVTEMGQEVTMRCQPILGHNTVFWYRQTMMQGLELLAYFRNRAPLDDSGMPKDRFSAEMPDATLATLKIQPSEPRDSAVYFCASGLGFQQFFGPGTRLTVL.